Listed below are T cell receptor beta chains from one sample, sequenced in a study of glioma-infiltrating T cells. A single record per CDR3 protein comes from TCRdb applying MiXCR to the multiplex PCR reads. The table shows some 150,000 distinct CDR3 sequences, with about two fifths occurring only once. Input material: glioma tissue, nonneoplastic brain tissue, or PBMCs (not recorded which). The receptors stem from a human donor with low-grade glioma or glioblastoma, undergoing nonglioma brain surgery, or in good health (not recorded which). Both conserved end residues are part of each CDR3. Each record gives: V gene, clone size, D gene, J gene, CDR3 DNA, CDR3 protein. D genes are given only for firm matches. Only some rows state a clone size, as once, few, many or a class for expanded clones.

V gene: TRBV20-1; clone size: few; D gene: .; J gene: TRBJ1-5; CDR3 DNA: TGCAGTGCTAGAGACACCCCCTCGCCCCAGCATTTT; CDR3 protein: CSARDTPSPQHF
V gene: TRBV4-3; clone size: .; D gene: .; J gene: TRBJ1-2; CDR3 DNA: TGCGCCAGCAGCCAAGATATGGTAGGGAGGGACTATGGCTACACCTTC; CDR3 protein: CASSQDMVGRDYGYTF
V gene: TRBV20-1; clone size: few; D gene: .; J gene: TRBJ2-7; CDR3 DNA: TGCAGTGCTAGAGATCGTCTCCAAATAGGCTACGAGCAGTACTTC; CDR3 protein: CSARDRLQIGYEQYF
V gene: TRBV19; clone size: .; D gene: .; J gene: TRBJ1-6; CDR3 DNA: TGTGCCAGTAACAAGATTAATTCACCACTCCACTTT; CDR3 protein: CASNKINSPLHF
V gene: TRBV20-1; clone size: once; D gene: .; J gene: TRBJ1-1; CDR3 DNA: TGCAGTGCTAGTGGGGCAAACAATGAAGCTTTCTTT; CDR3 protein: CSASGANNEAFF
V gene: TRBV10-3; clone size: .; D gene: .; J gene: TRBJ2-7; CDR3 DNA: TGTGCCATCAGTGAGAAAGTCAGCTCCTACGAGCAGTACTTC; CDR3 protein: CAISEKVSSYEQYF
V gene: TRBV18; clone size: .; D gene: .; J gene: TRBJ2-3; CDR3 DNA: TGTGCCAGCTCACCGATGCGTACTAGCACAGATACGCAGTATTTT; CDR3 protein: CASSPMRTSTDTQYF
V gene: TRBV12-5; clone size: .; D gene: .; J gene: TRBJ1-1; CDR3 DNA: TGTGCTAGTGGTTTGGGAGGGGATACTGAAGCTTTCTTT; CDR3 protein: CASGLGGDTEAFF
V gene: TRBV10-3; clone size: once; D gene: .; J gene: TRBJ1-4; CDR3 DNA: TGTGCCATCAGTGAGCTGGGACCCGAGGGTGAAAAACTGTTTTTT; CDR3 protein: CAISELGPEGEKLFF
V gene: TRBV18; clone size: few; D gene: .; J gene: TRBJ1-1; CDR3 DNA: TGTGCCAGCTCTCGAACGACGAACACTGAAGCTTTCTTT; CDR3 protein: CASSRTTNTEAFF
V gene: TRBV6-1; clone size: few; D gene: .; J gene: TRBJ2-1; CDR3 DNA: TGTGCCAGCAACACTCCCCTAGTGAATGAGCAGTTCTTC; CDR3 protein: CASNTPLVNEQFF
V gene: TRBV27; clone size: many; D gene: .; J gene: TRBJ2-3; CDR3 DNA: TGTGCCAGCAAAAGACAGAGTGCTAGCACAGATACGCAGTATTTT; CDR3 protein: CASKRQSASTDTQYF
V gene: TRBV6-1; clone size: .; D gene: .; J gene: TRBJ1-6; CDR3 DNA: TGTGCCAGCAGACCCGGACGGGTTAATTCACCCCTCCACTTT; CDR3 protein: CASRPGRVNSPLHF
V gene: TRBV29-1; clone size: .; D gene: .; J gene: TRBJ1-1; CDR3 DNA: TGCAGCGTAGCAACTCCAGGGTTTGGAACTGAAGCTTTCTTT; CDR3 protein: CSVATPGFGTEAFF